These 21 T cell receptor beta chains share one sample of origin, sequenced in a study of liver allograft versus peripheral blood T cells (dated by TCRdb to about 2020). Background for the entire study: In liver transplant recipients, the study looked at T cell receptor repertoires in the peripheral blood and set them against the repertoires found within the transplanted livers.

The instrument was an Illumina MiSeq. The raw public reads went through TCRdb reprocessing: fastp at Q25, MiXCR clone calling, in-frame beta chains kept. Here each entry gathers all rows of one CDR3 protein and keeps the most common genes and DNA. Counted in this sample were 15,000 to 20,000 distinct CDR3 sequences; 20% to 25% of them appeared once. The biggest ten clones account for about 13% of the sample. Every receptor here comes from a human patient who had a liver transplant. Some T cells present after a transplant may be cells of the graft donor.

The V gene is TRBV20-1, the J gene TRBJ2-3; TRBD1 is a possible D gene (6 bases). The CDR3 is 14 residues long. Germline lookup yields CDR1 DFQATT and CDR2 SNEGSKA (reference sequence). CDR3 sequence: CFLADSARTDTQYF. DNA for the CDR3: TGCTTCCTCGCGGACAGCGCCCGCACAGATACGCAGTATTTT.

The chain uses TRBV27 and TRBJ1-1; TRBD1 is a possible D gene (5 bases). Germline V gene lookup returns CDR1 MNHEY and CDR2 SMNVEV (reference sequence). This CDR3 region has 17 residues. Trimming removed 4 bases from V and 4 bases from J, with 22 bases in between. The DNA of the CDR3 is TGTGCCAGCAGTTCCCACCAGTCAGGGACGTTGAGCACTGAAGCTTTCTTT. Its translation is CASSSHQSGTLSTEAFF.

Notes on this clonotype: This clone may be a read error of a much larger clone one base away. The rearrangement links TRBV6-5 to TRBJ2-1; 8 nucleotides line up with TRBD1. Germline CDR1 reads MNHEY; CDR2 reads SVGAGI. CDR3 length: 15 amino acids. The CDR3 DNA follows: TGTGCCATCAGTGATATGACAGGGGAGGATAATGAGCAGTTCTTC. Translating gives CAISDMTGEDNEQFF.

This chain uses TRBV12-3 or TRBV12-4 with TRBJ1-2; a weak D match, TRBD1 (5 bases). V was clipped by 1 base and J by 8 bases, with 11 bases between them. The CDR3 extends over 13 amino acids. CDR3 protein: CASSLGPGGGYTF. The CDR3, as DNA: TGTGCCAGCAGTTTAGGCCCGGGGGGAGGCTACACCTTC.

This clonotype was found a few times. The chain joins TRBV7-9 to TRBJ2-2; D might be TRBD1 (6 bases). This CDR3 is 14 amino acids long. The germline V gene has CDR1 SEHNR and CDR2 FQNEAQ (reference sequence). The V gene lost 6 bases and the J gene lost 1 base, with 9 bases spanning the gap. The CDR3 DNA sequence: TGTGCCAGCAGAAAACAGGGGAACACCGGGGAGCTGTTTTTT. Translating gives CASRKQGNTGELFF. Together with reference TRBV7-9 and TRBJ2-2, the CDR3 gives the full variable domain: DTGVSQNPRHKITKRGQNVTFRCDPISEHNRLYWYRQTLGQGPEFLTYFQNEAQLEKSRLLSDRFSAERPKGSFSTLEIQRTEQGDSAMYLCASRKQGNTGELFFGEGSRLTVL.

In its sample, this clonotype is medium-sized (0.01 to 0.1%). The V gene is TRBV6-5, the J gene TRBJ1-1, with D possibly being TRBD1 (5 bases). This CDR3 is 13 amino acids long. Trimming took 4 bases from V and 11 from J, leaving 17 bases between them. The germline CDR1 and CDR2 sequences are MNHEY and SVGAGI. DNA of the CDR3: TGTGCCAGCAGTTCCGAGGGGAGGGGCTCCGCTTTCTTT. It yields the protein CASSSEGRGSAFF.

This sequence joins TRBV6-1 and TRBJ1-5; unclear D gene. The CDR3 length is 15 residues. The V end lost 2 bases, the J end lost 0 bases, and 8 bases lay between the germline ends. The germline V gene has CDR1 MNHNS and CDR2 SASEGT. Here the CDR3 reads CASSEFGYSNQPQHF. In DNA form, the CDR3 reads TGTGCCAGCAGTGAATTTGGTTATAGCAATCAGCCCCAGCATTTT.

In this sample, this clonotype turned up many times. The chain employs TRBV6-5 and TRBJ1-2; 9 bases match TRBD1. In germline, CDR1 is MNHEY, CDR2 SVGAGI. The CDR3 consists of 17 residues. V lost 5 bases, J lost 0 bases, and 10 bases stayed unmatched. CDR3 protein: CASSERGTGRSNYGYTF. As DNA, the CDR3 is TGTGCCAGCAGTGAGCGTGGGACAGGGAGGTCTAACTATGGCTACACCTTC.

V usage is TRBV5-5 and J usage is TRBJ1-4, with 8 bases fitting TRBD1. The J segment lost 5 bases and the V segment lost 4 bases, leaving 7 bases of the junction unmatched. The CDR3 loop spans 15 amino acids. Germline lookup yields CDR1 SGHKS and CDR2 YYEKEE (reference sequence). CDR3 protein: CASSQGTGLNEKLFF. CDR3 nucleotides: TGTGCCAGCAGCCAAGGGACAGGACTAAATGAAAAACTGTTTTTT.

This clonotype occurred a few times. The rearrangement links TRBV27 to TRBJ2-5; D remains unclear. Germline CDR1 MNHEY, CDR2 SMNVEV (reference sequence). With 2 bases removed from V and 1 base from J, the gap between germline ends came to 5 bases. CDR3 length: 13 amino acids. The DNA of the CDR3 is TGTGCCAGCAGTTTAATGGTCCAAGAGACCCAGTACTTC. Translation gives CASSLMVQETQYF.

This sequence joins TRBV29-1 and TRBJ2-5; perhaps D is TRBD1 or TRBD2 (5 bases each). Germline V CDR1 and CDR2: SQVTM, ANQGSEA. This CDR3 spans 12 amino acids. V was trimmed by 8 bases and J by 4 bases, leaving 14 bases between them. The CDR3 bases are TGCAGCACTGGGACGGGCGGAGAGACCCAGTACTTC. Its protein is CSTGTGGETQYF.

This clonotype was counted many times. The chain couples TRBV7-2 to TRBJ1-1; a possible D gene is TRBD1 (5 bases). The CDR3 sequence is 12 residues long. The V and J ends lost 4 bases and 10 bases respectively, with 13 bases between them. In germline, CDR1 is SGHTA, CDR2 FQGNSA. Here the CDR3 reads CASSSKGRGAFF. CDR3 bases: TGTGCCAGCAGCTCAAAGGGGCGGGGAGCTTTCTTT.

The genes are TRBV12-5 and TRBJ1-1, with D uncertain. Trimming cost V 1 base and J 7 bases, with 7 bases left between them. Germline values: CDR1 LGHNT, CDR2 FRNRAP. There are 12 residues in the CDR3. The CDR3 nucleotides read TGTGCTAGTGGTTTGGCCTATAATGAAGCTTTCTTT. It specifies CASGLAYNEAFF.

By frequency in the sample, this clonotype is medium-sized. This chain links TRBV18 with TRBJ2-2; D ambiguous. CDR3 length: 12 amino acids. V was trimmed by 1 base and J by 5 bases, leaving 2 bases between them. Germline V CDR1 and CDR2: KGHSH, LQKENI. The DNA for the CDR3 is TGTGCCAGCTCACCACGAACCGGGGAGCTGTTTTTT. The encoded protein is CASSPRTGELFF.

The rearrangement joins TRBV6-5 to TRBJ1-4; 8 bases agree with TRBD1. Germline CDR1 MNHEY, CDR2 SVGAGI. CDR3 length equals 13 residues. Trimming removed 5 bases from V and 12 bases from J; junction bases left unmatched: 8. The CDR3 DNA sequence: TGTGCCAGCAGTCAGACAGGGGCGGTAGAACTGTTTTTT. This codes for CASSQTGAVELFF.

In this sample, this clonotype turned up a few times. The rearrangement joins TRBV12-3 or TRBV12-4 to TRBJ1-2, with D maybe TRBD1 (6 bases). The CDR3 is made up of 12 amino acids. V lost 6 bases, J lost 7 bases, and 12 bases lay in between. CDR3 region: CASRLQGAGYTF. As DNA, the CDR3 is TGTGCCAGCAGGCTACAGGGTGCTGGCTACACCTTC.

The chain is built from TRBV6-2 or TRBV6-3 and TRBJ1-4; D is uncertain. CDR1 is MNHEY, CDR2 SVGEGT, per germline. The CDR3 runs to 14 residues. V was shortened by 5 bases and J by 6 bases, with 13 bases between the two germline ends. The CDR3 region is CASSPGGLDEKLFF. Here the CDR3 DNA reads TGTGCCAGCAGTCCGGGCGGGTTGGATGAAAAACTGTTTTTT.

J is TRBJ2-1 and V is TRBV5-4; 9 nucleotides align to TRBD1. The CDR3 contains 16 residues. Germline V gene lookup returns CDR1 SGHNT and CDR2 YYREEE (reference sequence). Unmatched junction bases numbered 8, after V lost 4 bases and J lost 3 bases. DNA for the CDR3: TGTGCCAGCAGCAATGGACAGGGGCAAATCTACAATGAGCAGTTCTTC. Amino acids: CASSNGQGQIYNEQFF.

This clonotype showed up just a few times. CDR3 sequence: CASTPEQLGGYTF. The CDR3 bases are TGTGCCAGCACCCCGGAGCAGTTGGGTGGCTACACCTTC. V gene TRBV28 combines with J gene TRBJ1-2, with D unresolved. Germline-derived CDR1 and CDR2 are MDHEN and SYDVKM. Trimming shortened V by 7 bases and J by 7 bases, and 16 bases separated the two germline ends. This CDR3 contains 13 residues.

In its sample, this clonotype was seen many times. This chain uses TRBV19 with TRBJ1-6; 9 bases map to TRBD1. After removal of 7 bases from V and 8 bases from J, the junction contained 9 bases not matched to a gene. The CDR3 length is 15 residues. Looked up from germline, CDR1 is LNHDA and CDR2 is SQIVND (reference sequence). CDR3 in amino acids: CASTETGGRHSPLHF. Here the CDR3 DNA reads TGTGCCAGTACTGAGACAGGGGGAAGGCATTCACCCCTCCACTTT.

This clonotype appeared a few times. CDR3 in amino acids: CASSRTGQTRLYGYTF. CDR3 coding DNA: TGTGCCAGCAGCCGTACGGGACAAACCCGACTCTATGGCTACACCTTC. The chain is built from TRBV28 and TRBJ1-2; D may be TRBD1 (6 bases). Germline values: CDR1 MDHEN, CDR2 SYDVKM. V lost 6 bases and J lost 4, with 21 bases in between. The CDR3 contains 16 residues.